What follows is one TCR beta chain and its context. Using immunoSEQ multiplex PCR, the repertoire was profiled, and TCRdb retains in-frame clones only, with some absent. The data show about 160,000 clones, with approximately 82% seen just once and 5.5% to 7.5% held by the top ten. Patients in Seattle were enrolled during active infection, then followed longitudinally. This specimen belongs to a study of blood T cell repertoires in COVID-19. The CDR3 loop spans 12 amino acids. The germline V gene has CDR1 SGHAT and CDR2 FQDESV (reference sequence). With 5 bases removed from V and 4 bases from J, the gap between germline ends came to 5 bases.

The specimen was peripheral blood. The rearrangement joins TRBV11-1 to TRBJ1-4; D is undetermined. The source of this sequence is a woman between 35 and 50 years old with COVID-19, enrolled during active disease. Written as DNA, the CDR3 is TGTGCCAGCAGCCAAAATAATGAAAAACTGTTTTTT. Translation gives CASSQNNEKLFF.